These 5 T cell receptor beta chains originate from one sample sequenced in a study of technical replicates of blood from a few donors. Sequencing used immunoSEQ multiplex PCR; TCRdb keeps in-frame clones, though not all of them. The top ten hold around 0.38% of the sample, which has about 66,000 clones, 92% seen once. The sample consisted of T cells isolated from PBMCs. These receptors all come from a human donor in good health.

The chain recombines TRBV11-2 with TRBJ1-3; unclear D gene. Trimming took off 4 bases at V and 0 bases at J, with 19 bases between the two ends. The V gene's germline CDR1 is SGHAT and CDR2 FQNNGV. This CDR3 is 18 amino acids long. The CDR3 loop reads CASSSHSIRTYSGNTIYF. In DNA form, the CDR3 reads TGTGCCAGCAGCTCCCATTCAATCCGGACTTACTCTGGAAACACCATATATTTT. The full variable domain, completed using reference TRBV11-2 and TRBJ1-3, is EAGVAQSPRYKIIEKRQSVAFWCNPISGHATLYWYQQILGQGPKLLIQFQNNGVVDDSQLPKDRFSAERLKGVDSTLKIQPAKLEDSAVYLCASSSHSIRTYSGNTIYFGEGSWLTVV.

The chain combines TRBV23-1 with TRBJ2-7; TRBD2 aligns across 7 bases. TRBV23-1 qualifies as an ORF whose function is uncertain. This CDR3 region has 18 residues. The V segment lost 2 bases and the J segment 3 bases; nucleotides outside the gene matches: 16. The CDR3 spells CASSQKGTKYPSYYEQYF. The DNA of the CDR3 is TGCGCCAGCAGTCAAAAGGGGACTAAGTACCCTTCATACTACGAGCAGTACTTC.

The sample holds one count of this clone. V is TRBV10-3 and J is TRBJ1-4, with D possibly TRBD1 on 5 matching bases. Per germline, CDR1 ENHRY and CDR2 SYGVKD. CDR3 length: 16 residues. Trimming pared 3 bases from V and 2 bases from J, leaving 13 bases between. The CDR3 region has the DNA TGTGCCATCAGTGACTCCGATGCAGGGACTAATGAAAAACTGTTTTTT. As protein: CAISDSDAGTNEKLFF.

This chain joins TRBV5-1 and TRBJ2-1; 11 nucleotides match TRBD2. With 0 bases clipped from V and 7 bases from J, the junction kept 12 bases outside the gene matches. The CDR3 has 18 amino acids. Germline V gives CDR1 SGHRS, CDR2 YFSETQ. Written as DNA, the CDR3 is TGCGCCAGCAGCTTGGTAATAGGGACTAGCGGCAGATTAAATGAGCAGTTCTTC. This translates into CASSLVIGTSGRLNEQFF.

This chain's CDR3 is CASKPGHSTDTQYF. The DNA of the CDR3 is TGTGCCAGCAAACCGGGACACAGCACAGATACGCAGTATTTT. V is TRBV9 and J is TRBJ2-3; D possibly corresponds to TRBD1 (6 bases). Germline V lookup: CDR1 SGDLS, CDR2 YYNGEE. This CDR3 spans 14 amino acids. Trimming pared 6 bases from V and 0 bases from J, leaving 11 bases between. The full variable domain, completed using reference TRBV9 and TRBJ2-3, is DSGVTQTPKHLITATGQRVTLRCSPRSGDLSVYWYQQSLDQGLQFLIQYYNGEERAKGNILERFSAQQFPDLHSELNLSSLELGDSALYFCASKPGHSTDTQYFGPGTRLTVL.